These 27 T cell receptor beta chains were all obtained from the same sample, sequenced in a study of post-analysis software for immune sequencing data. Study outcomes and limitations: Patients used five TRBV segments, including TRBV5-6, TRBV5-1 and TRBV20-1, more often than controls.

Their cognate antigens are unknown. The library was made from cDNA and included unique molecular identifiers. TCRdb re-called the PCR reads through MiXCR, storing one row per CDR3 protein. The sample consists of 450,000 or so distinct CDR3 sequences, nearly 45% of them appearing once. The sample was blood. These receptors were taken from a girl between 5 and 17 years old with multiple sclerosis.

The rearrangement joins TRBV6-1 to TRBJ2-3; possibly TRBD1 for D (5 bases). Trimming took off 3 bases at V and 6 bases at J, with 16 bases between the two ends. Germline CDR1 MNHNS, CDR2 SASEGT. This CDR3 is 15 amino acids long. The CDR3 protein is CASSDWGLVSDTQYF. The CDR3, as DNA: TGTGCCAGCAGTGATTGGGGCCTAGTTTCCGATACGCAGTATTTT.

This clonotype has a single count. The V gene is TRBV7-3, the J gene TRBJ2-3; D may be TRBD1 (7 bases). The germline V gene encodes CDR1 SGHTA and CDR2 FQGTGA. This CDR3 has 16 amino acids. Trimming pared 2 bases from V and 1 base from J, leaving 13 bases between. In nucleotides, the CDR3 is TGTGCCAGCAGCTTATTGTCAGGGGGGCGCACAGATACGCAGTATTTT. It yields the protein CASSLLSGGRTDTQYF.

This sequence joins TRBV11-2 and TRBJ2-3, with 10 bases aligning to TRBD2. V gave up 2 bases and J gave up 4 bases; unmatched junction bases: 9. Looked up from germline, CDR1 is SGHAT and CDR2 is FQNNGV. CDR3 length equals 17 residues. DNA for the CDR3: TGTGCCAGCAGCTTAAGGGCTAGCGGGAGTTTGGCAGATACGCAGTATTTT. As protein: CASSLRASGSLADTQYF.

This clonotype was seen more than once but under ten times. The genes are TRBV5-1 and TRBJ2-7, with 14 bases that match TRBD2. From germline, CDR1 is SGHRS and CDR2 YFSETQ. This CDR3 contains 16 residues. V was clipped by 4 bases and J by 7 bases; unmatched bases: 10. This chain's CDR3 is CASSGGLAGVLREQYF. The CDR3 DNA follows: TGCGCCAGCAGCGGGGGACTAGCGGGAGTCCTCCGTGAGCAGTACTTC.

V gene TRBV9 combines with J gene TRBJ2-1; 8 bases fit TRBD1. Germline loops: CDR1 SGDLS, CDR2 YYNGEE. The trim removed 2 bases at V and 5 bases at J, leaving 6 bases unmatched. This CDR3 is built from 15 residues. This chain's CDR3 is CASSVGTGEHNEQFF. The CDR3 coding sequence is TGTGCCAGCAGCGTCGGGACAGGTGAACACAATGAGCAGTTCTTC.

The chain employs TRBV4-1 and TRBJ2-7; TRBD2 matches at 8 bases. Trimming cost V 1 base and J 3 bases; bases outside gene matches: 14. This CDR3 has 18 amino acids. Germline CDR1 and CDR2: MGHRA and YSYEKL. In DNA form, the CDR3 reads TGCGCCAGCAGCCAAGCCGCGGGGGCGGGACTAGAGTACTACGAGCAGTACTTC. This encodes CASSQAAGAGLEYYEQYF.

The chain is built from TRBV20-1 and TRBJ2-7; 7 bases line up with TRBD1. Trimming removed 2 bases from V and 0 bases from J; junction bases left unmatched: 4. The CDR3 extends over 14 amino acids. Germline-derived CDR1 and CDR2 are DFQATT and SNEGSKA (reference sequence). CDR3 loop: CSARSGQYSYEQYF. The CDR3 bases are TGCAGTGCTAGATCGGGACAGTACTCCTACGAGCAGTACTTC.

The rearrangement links TRBV25-1 to TRBJ2-5, with 8 bases aligning to TRBD2. Germline assignment: CDR1 MGHDK and CDR2 SYGVNS. The junction had 5 bases not matched to a gene; V was cut back by 0 bases and J by 5 bases. CDR3 length equals 15 residues. The CDR3 spells CASSEYSREVETQYF. The CDR3 DNA follows: TGTGCCAGCAGTGAATACTCGCGGGAGGTCGAGACCCAGTACTTC. Using reference TRBV25-1 and TRBJ2-5 for the parts outside the CDR3, the full variable domain is EADIYQTPRYLVIGTGKKITLECSQTMGHDKMYWYQQDPGMELHLIHYSYGVNSTEKGDLSSESTVSRIRTEHFPLTLESARPSHTSQYLCASSEYSREVETQYFGPGTRLLVL.

Only a few counts were recorded for this clonotype. This chain joins TRBV7-2 and TRBJ1-4; the D gene is possibly TRBD1 (6 bases). Trimming stripped 5 bases from V and 4 bases from J, with 14 bases between. Germline CDR1 SGHTA, CDR2 FQGNSA. The length of the CDR3 is 15 residues. CDR3 coding DNA: TGTGCCAGCAGCCGCGGGGGGCAGGGTAATGAAAAACTGTTTTTT. It encodes CASSRGGQGNEKLFF.

This sequence joins TRBV29-1 and TRBJ2-3, with 13 bases identical to TRBD2. Germline loops: CDR1 SQVTM, CDR2 ANQGSEA. V lost 7 bases to trimming and J lost 4 bases; unmatched junction nucleotides: 5. The CDR3 spans 14 residues. CDR3 sequence: CSAGTSGIADTQYF. The CDR3 region has the DNA TGCAGCGCCGGGACTAGCGGGATCGCAGATACGCAGTATTTT.

The chain has TRBV6-5 and TRBJ2-7, with TRBD2 identical over 8 bases. From germline, CDR1 is MNHEY and CDR2 SVGAGI. This CDR3 is 14 amino acids long. The V and J ends lost 4 bases and 2 bases, in that order; junction bases with no gene match: 4. CDR3 amino acids: CASSWEAGAYEQYF. CDR3 coding DNA: TGTGCCAGCAGTTGGGAAGCGGGAGCCTACGAGCAGTACTTC.

The chain carries TRBV29-1 and TRBJ1-5; D unresolved. Between the trimmed V and J ends, which lost 3 bases and 2 bases, there was a span of 8 bases. CDR3 length: 13 residues. Germline values: CDR1 SQVTM, CDR2 ANQGSEA. The CDR3 bases are TGCAGCGTTGATCTAAGGGGCAATCAGCCCCAGCATTTT. Translated, it gives CSVDLRGNQPQHF.

This clonotype was seen a few times. The CDR3 loop is CASSQEFSVNTEAFF. CDR3 nucleotide sequence: TGTGCCAGCAGCCAAGAATTTTCGGTGAACACTGAAGCTTTCTTT. This sequence joins TRBV4-2 and TRBJ1-1; D unclear. The CDR3 has 15 residues. Germline V CDR1 and CDR2: LGHNA, YNFKEQ. V was cut by 0 bases and J by 0 bases, with 8 bases left in between.

This clonotype was seen a handful of times. V usage is TRBV6-4 and J usage is TRBJ2-1, with D tentatively TRBD1 (8 bases). Trimming left V 2 bases short and J 8 bases short, with 16 bases between. The CDR3 is 15 residues long. Germline V gives CDR1 MRHNA, CDR2 SNTAGT. The CDR3 loop reads CASSDTDREGDEQFF. The CDR3 coding sequence is TGTGCCAGCAGTGACACGGACAGGGAGGGGGATGAGCAGTTCTTC.

The chain combines TRBV29-1 with TRBJ2-7; the D gene could be TRBD1 or TRBD2 (5 bases each). TRBJ2-5 matches the DNA end more closely, so the J call is doubtful. The CDR3 covers 13 residues. Germline lookup yields CDR1 SQVTM and CDR2 ANQGSEA. CDR3 nucleotide sequence: TGCAGCGGAGCGTGGGGGTTGAGGGAGACCCAGTACTTC. Translation: CSGAWGLRETQYF.

The chain is built from TRBV20-1 and TRBJ2-1, with 16 bases aligning to TRBD2. The CDR3 is 15 residues long. V lost 5 bases to trimming and J lost 7 bases; unmatched junction nucleotides: 5. CDR1 and CDR2 (germline): DFQATT, SNEGSKA (reference sequence). Here the CDR3 reads CSADPGLAGGNEQFF. The CDR3 region has the DNA TGCAGTGCTGATCCGGGACTAGCGGGAGGGAATGAGCAGTTCTTC.

The V call is TRBV10-3, the J call TRBJ1-5; D is possibly TRBD1 (5 bases). V lost 4 bases to trimming and J lost 1 base, with 17 bases between them. Germline values: CDR1 ENHRY, CDR2 SYGVKD. The CDR3 covers 17 residues. CDR3 region: CAISGSRRGRSNQPQHF. CDR3 nucleotide sequence: TGTGCCATCAGTGGGTCGAGGAGGGGAAGAAGCAATCAGCCCCAGCATTTT.

A few counts support this clonotype. The chain couples TRBV7-2 to TRBJ2-1; 13 bases align to TRBD2. The CDR3 is 15 residues long. Germline trimming cut 5 bases from V and 7 bases from J; bases unmatched to any gene: 5. Germline V gene sequence: CDR1 SGHTA, CDR2 FQGNSA. CDR3 residues: CASSVGLAGVNEQFF. For the CDR3, the DNA is TGTGCCAGCAGCGTCGGACTAGCGGGAGTAAATGAGCAGTTCTTC. Full variable domain (outside the CDR3, taken from reference TRBV7-2 and TRBJ2-1): GAGVSQSPSNKVTEKGKDVELRCDPISGHTALYWYRQSLGQGLEFLIYFQGNSAPDKSGLPSDRFSAERTGGSVSTLTIQRTQQEDSAVYLCASSVGLAGVNEQFFGPGTRLTVL.

The chain links TRBV20-1 to TRBJ2-1; tentatively, D is TRBD1 (9 bases). V dropped 6 bases and J dropped 2 bases, with 14 bases sitting between them. The CDR3 runs to 14 residues. Per the germline V gene, CDR1 is DFQATT and CDR2 is SNEGSKA (reference sequence). DNA for the CDR3: TGCAGTGCGCGGGGGGACAGGGCCTACAATGAGCAGTTCTTC. It specifies CSARGDRAYNEQFF.

Here the CDR3 DNA reads TGTGCCAGCAGTACCGGGACTAGCGGGAGGAATGAGCAGTTCTTC. Its translation: CASSTGTSGRNEQFF. The chain recombines TRBV27 with TRBJ2-1, with 15 bases matching TRBD2. This CDR3 region has 15 residues. Germline-derived CDR1 and CDR2 are MNHEY and SMNVEV (reference sequence). V lost 5 bases to trimming and J lost 7 bases; unmatched junction nucleotides: 3.

J is TRBJ2-7 and V is TRBV29-1, with D possibly matching TRBD2 (6 bases). The V and J ends lost 3 bases and 7 bases respectively, with 19 bases between them. The V gene's germline CDR1 is SQVTM and CDR2 ANQGSEA. This CDR3 is 14 amino acids long. DNA of the CDR3: TGCAGCGTTGAGGGGATAGCGGTGGGGAATGAGCAGTACTTC. Its protein product is CSVEGIAVGNEQYF.

The CDR3 is CASSPRTGEAYEQYF. CDR3 nucleotide sequence: TGTGCCAGCAGTCCGAGGACAGGGGAGGCCTACGAGCAGTACTTC. The chain carries TRBV12-3 or TRBV12-4 and TRBJ2-7, with 9 bases identical to TRBD1. Germline trimming cut 5 bases from V and 2 bases from J; bases unmatched to any gene: 7. This CDR3 contains 15 residues.

This clonotype was recorded once. This chain links TRBV3-1 with TRBJ2-1, with a weak D call TRBD2 (5 bases). The CDR3 loop spans 14 amino acids. V lost 8 bases and J 0 bases, leaving 11 bases between the germline ends. Germline CDR1 and CDR2: LGHDT and YNNKEL (reference sequence). CDR3 bases: TGTGCCAGCCACGACTATACCTCCTACAATGAGCAGTTCTTC. Its translation: CASHDYTSYNEQFF.

The chain combines TRBV12-3 or TRBV12-4 with TRBJ1-5; TRBD1 aligns across 7 bases. The CDR3 runs 14 residues. J lost 7 bases, V lost 6 bases, and 9 bases had no gene match. In nucleotides, the CDR3 is TGTGCCAGCAGCCCGTTGAAAGGGGGCCAGCCCCAGCATTTT. Translating gives CASSPLKGGQPQHF.

There are a few counts of this clonotype. The chain has TRBV12-3 or TRBV12-4 and TRBJ1-1; 7 positions agree with TRBD1. J lost 0 bases, V lost 3 bases, and 1 base had no gene match. The CDR3 consists of 14 residues. The CDR3: CASSFGQVNTEAFF. The DNA of the CDR3 is TGTGCCAGCAGTTTCGGACAGGTGAACACTGAAGCTTTCTTT.

This clonotype turned up a few times. The chain employs TRBV5-1 and TRBJ1-1; 7 bases are a match to TRBD1. J was trimmed by 3 bases and V by 4 bases; bases with no gene match: 6. Germline CDR1 and CDR2: SGHRS and YFSETQ. The CDR3 runs to 14 residues. The CDR3 region is CASSTTGVDTEAFF. CDR3 bases: TGCGCCAGCAGCACAACAGGGGTCGACACTGAAGCTTTCTTT.

V and J are TRBV5-1 and TRBJ1-5, with D uncertain. The CDR3 runs 14 residues. V lost 0 bases, J lost 5 bases, and 9 bases lay in between. Germline CDR1 reads SGHRS; CDR2 reads YFSETQ. The CDR3 DNA is TGCGCCAGCAGCTTGGGTTGGGGTGATCAGCCCCAGCATTTT. Amino acid sequence: CASSLGWGDQPQHF.